The 20 T cell receptor beta chains listed next were all sequenced from one sample in a study of technical replicates of blood from four donors. Clones were read by immunoSEQ multiplex PCR, and TCRdb kept only the in-frame ones, dropping some. The table lists tens of thousands of clones, about 96% of them singletons, with 0.3% to 0.35% in the top ten. The specimen sequenced was T cells isolated from PBMCs. These receptors originate from a human donor in good health.

The chain is built from TRBV27 and TRBJ2-2; 8 nucleotides line up with TRBD2. This CDR3 has 18 amino acids. Losses at the gene ends were 3 bases for V and 4 bases for J; bases not matched to a gene: 13. Germline V CDR1 and CDR2: MNHEY, SMNVEV (reference sequence). The CDR3 coding sequence is TGTGCCAGCAGTTTGGGCCCGTACCTAGCGGGCCGCACCGGGGAGCTGTTTTTT. Its protein product is CASSLGPYLAGRTGELFF.

CDR3: CSVASVGETQYF. In DNA, the CDR3 is TGCAGCGTTGCTTCAGTCGGGGAGACCCAGTACTTC. The V and J genes are TRBV29-1 and TRBJ2-5; D is unclear. Trimming removed 4 bases at V and 5 bases at J, with 11 bases between. The CDR3 is 12 residues long. Germline V gene data show CDR1 as SQVTM and CDR2 as ANQGSEA.

In its sample, this clone was seen once. Here the CDR3 reads CASTLSGNTIYF. Here the CDR3 DNA reads TGTGCCAGCACCCTCTCTGGAAACACCATATATTTT. The rearrangement links TRBV7-9 to TRBJ1-3; unclear D gene. V was shortened by 7 bases and J by 0 bases, with 4 bases between the two germline ends. Per the germline V gene, CDR1 is SEHNR and CDR2 is FQNEAQ (reference sequence). The CDR3 length is 12 residues.

In DNA form, the CDR3 reads TGCGCCAGCAGCCAAGAAGTACGGGAGGTTTCCTACGAGCAGTACTTC. Translating gives CASSQEVREVSYEQYF. V gene TRBV4-1 combines with J gene TRBJ2-7, with 7 bases that match TRBD2. The CDR3 is 16 residues long. Losses at the gene ends were 0 bases for V and 1 base for J; bases not matched to a gene: 6. The germline V gene encodes CDR1 MGHRA and CDR2 YSYEKL.

The V and J genes are TRBV15 and TRBJ2-1; 11 positions agree with TRBD2. V dropped 3 bases and J dropped 4; count of bases not matched to a gene: 2. Germline loops: CDR1 LNHNV, CDR2 YYDKDF (reference sequence). The CDR3 loop spans 15 amino acids. The CDR3 DNA is TGTGCCACCAGCAGCGGGACTAGCGGTTACAATGAGCAGTTCTTC. It encodes CATSSGTSGYNEQFF.

The chain recombines TRBV19 with TRBJ2-1, with TRBD2 matching over 7 bases. The CDR3 is 18 amino acids. The junction had 9 bases not matched to a gene; V was cut back by 1 base and J by 0 bases. In germline, CDR1 is LNHDA, CDR2 SQIVND (reference sequence). The CDR3 DNA reads TGTGCCAGTAGTATAGTTTCCCTAGCGGTTTCCTCCTACAATGAGCAGTTCTTC. Translation gives CASSIVSLAVSSYNEQFF.

The chain uses TRBV5-6 and TRBJ2-3; 7 nucleotides agree with TRBD1. The length of the CDR3 is 16 residues. The trim removed 3 bases at V and 0 bases at J, leaving 7 bases unmatched. From germline, CDR1 is SGHDT and CDR2 YYEEEE. As DNA, the CDR3 is TGTGCCAGCAGCTCGGGACAGTTTACTAGCACAGATACGCAGTATTTT. Its translation is CASSSGQFTSTDTQYF.

The chain combines TRBV13 with TRBJ2-1; 7 bases fit TRBD1. This CDR3 is built from 13 residues. Trimming at V came to 7 bases and at J to 8 bases, leaving 8 bases not matched to a gene. Germline values: CDR1 PRHDT, CDR2 FYEKMQ (reference sequence). As DNA, the CDR3 is TGTGCCAGCACGGGACAGCCGAGCGATGAGCAGTTCTTC. It codes for CASTGQPSDEQFF.

The V gene is TRBV6-4, the J gene TRBJ2-3; 8 nucleotides agree with TRBD2. CDR3 length: 16 residues. The trim removed 8 bases at V and 6 bases at J, leaving 16 bases unmatched. CDR1 is MRHNA, CDR2 SNTAGT, per germline. DNA of the CDR3: TGTGCCAGCTCCCCAGGGCGGCTAGCGGGTTCCGATACGCAGTATTTT. The encoded protein is CASSPGRLAGSDTQYF.

The J gene is TRBJ2-7, the V gene TRBV11-3, with D unclear. Trimming took off 5 bases at V and 3 bases at J, with 11 bases between the two ends. The CDR3 length is 13 residues. Germline CDR1 and CDR2: SGHNT and YENEEA. DNA of the CDR3: TGTGCCAGCAGCATTACAGTTCTCTACGAGCAGTACTTC. Protein sequence: CASSITVLYEQYF. Full variable domain (missing parts from reference TRBV11-3 and TRBJ2-7): EAGVVQSPRYKIIEKKQPVAFWCNPISGHNTLYWYLQNLGQGPELLIRYENEEAVDDSQLPKDRFSAERLKGVDSTLKIQPAELGDSAVYLCASSITVLYEQYFGPGTRLTVT.

J is TRBJ2-6 and V is TRBV11-2; D might be TRBD2 (5 bases). The CDR3 runs to 15 residues. Deletions cut 0 bases from V and 3 bases from J, with 6 bases between. From germline, CDR1 is SGHAT and CDR2 FQNNGV. Here the CDR3 DNA reads TGTGCCAGCAGCTTAGACGGGAATGGGGCCAACGTCCTGACTTTC. Amino acid sequence: CASSLDGNGANVLTF.

The chain couples TRBV6-5 to TRBJ2-5, with TRBD1 as a possible D gene (6 bases). The CDR3 runs 15 residues. Germline-derived CDR1 and CDR2 are MNHEY and SVGAGI. V was clipped by 5 bases and J by 1 base, with 14 bases between them. The CDR3 coding sequence is TGTGCCAGCAGTCACCGGACAGCGATCCAAGAGACCCAGTACTTC. It translates to CASSHRTAIQETQYF.

V and J are TRBV5-1 and TRBJ2-4, with D possibly matching TRBD2 (6 bases). V was shortened by 0 bases and J by 9 bases, with 10 bases between the two germline ends. The CDR3 extends over 13 amino acids. Germline CDR1 reads SGHRS; CDR2 reads YFSETQ. The CDR3 here is CASSLVAGGIQYF. In nucleotides, the CDR3 is TGCGCCAGCAGCTTGGTAGCCGGGGGCATTCAGTACTTC.

The chain recombines TRBV27 with TRBJ2-6, with D maybe TRBD2 (7 bases). Trimming left V 1 base short and J 4 bases short, with 11 bases between. This CDR3 region has 16 residues. Germline CDR1 reads MNHEY; CDR2 reads SMNVEV (reference sequence). The CDR3 bases are TGTGCCAGCAGTTTATTGGGGGGGCTCGGGGCCAACGTCCTGACTTTC. Its protein is CASSLLGGLGANVLTF.

CDR3 in DNA: TGTGCCTTACAGGGTAACGGAAACACCATATATTTT. It specifies CALQGNGNTIYF. The chain employs TRBV30 and TRBJ1-3, with a weak D call TRBD1 (6 bases). This CDR3 is built from 12 residues. Germline CDR1 is GTSNPN and CDR2 is SVGIG (reference sequence). V was shortened by 7 bases and J by 4 bases, with 11 bases between the two germline ends. Full variable domain (remainder filled in from reference TRBV30 and TRBJ1-3): SQTIHQWPATLVQPVGSPLSLECTVEGTSNPNLYWYRQAAGRGLQLLFYSVGIGQISSEVPQNLSASRPQDRQFILSSKKLLLSDSGFYLCALQGNGNTIYFGEGSWLTVV.

The chain joins TRBV30 to TRBJ1-5, with 8 bases lining up with TRBD1. The junction had 15 bases not matched to a gene; V was cut back by 4 bases and J by 7 bases. The CDR3 spans 16 residues. The germline CDR1 and CDR2 sequences are GTSNPN and SVGIG (reference sequence). The CDR3 bases are TGTGCCTGGACAAAGGACAGGGAAGTTGGTGGCCAGCCCCAGCATTTT. As protein: CAWTKDREVGGQPQHF.

The chain recombines TRBV6-4 with TRBJ2-4; possibly TRBD1 for D (6 bases). The germline V gene has CDR1 MRHNA and CDR2 SNTAGT. V was clipped by 9 bases and J by 0 bases, with 21 bases between them. This CDR3 is 17 amino acids long. The CDR3 DNA follows: TGTGCCAGTAAAGAGGGGGAGAACGAAAAAGCCAAAAACATTCAGTACTTC. It yields the protein CASKEGENEKAKNIQYF.

Turning to this clone: A junction end diverges from the germline sequence, so it may reflect a read error. The V and J genes are TRBV4-2 and TRBJ2-7; D not resolved. Germline CDR1 LGHNA, CDR2 YNFKEQ. This CDR3 has 15 residues. This CDR3 reads CARSQESGGSYEQYF. CDR3 in DNA: TGTGCCAGAAGCCAAGAGTCTGGCGGCTCCTACGAGCAGTACTTC.

The chain combines TRBV5-1 with TRBJ2-1, with TRBD2 identical over 11 bases. Germline V gene sequence: CDR1 SGHRS, CDR2 YFSETQ. The CDR3 length is 17 residues. The trim removed 1 base at V and 4 bases at J, leaving 7 bases unmatched. CDR3 residues: CASSLRLAGGLYNEQFF. In DNA form, the CDR3 reads TGCGCCAGCAGCTTGCGGCTAGCGGGAGGTTTATACAATGAGCAGTTCTTC.

The gene calls are TRBV9 and TRBJ2-1; 9 nucleotides match TRBD2. V shed 5 bases and J 8 bases; nucleotides not matched to a gene: 23. This CDR3 is built from 19 residues. Germline V gene lookup returns CDR1 SGDLS and CDR2 YYNGEE. In DNA, the CDR3 is TGTGCCAGCAGTCTCCGGGGGGGTCATTCGGGACTAGCTCTCTATGAGCAGTTCTTC. As protein: CASSLRGGHSGLALYEQFF.